This is a list of T cell receptor beta chains from one sample in a study of Ad26.COV2.S vaccination and SARS-CoV-2 variants. Only in-frame clones appear in the TCRdb table, and some are missing; sequencing was by immunoSEQ multiplex PCR. The sample carries approximately 400,000 clones, about 85% recorded once. Material: peripheral blood, obtained in a trial of Ad26.COV2.S vaccine versus placebo. The receptors originated from a person between 18 and 60 years old who received the Ad26.COV2.S COVID-19 vaccine or a placebo. CDR3s include the opening cysteine and the closing phenylalanine or tryptophan. The order of the fields is D gene, J gene, V gene, clone size, CDR3 DNA, CDR3 protein. The D gene is left open where the match is weak. Part of the rows lack a size; the others show once, few, many or a class for expanded clones.

d_gene: TRBD1; j_gene: TRBJ2-7; v_gene: TRBV9; abundance: -; CDR3nt: TGTGCCAGCAGCCAAAGGGACAGGGGCGTCTACGAGCAGTACTTC; CDR3aa: CASSQRDRGVYEQYF
d_gene: TRBD1; j_gene: TRBJ2-7; v_gene: TRBV6-4; abundance: -; CDR3nt: TGTGCCAGCAGTGTGGAGTGGACAGGCAGCTCCTACGAGCAGTACTTC; CDR3aa: CASSVEWTGSSYEQYF
d_gene: -; j_gene: TRBJ2-2; v_gene: TRBV19; abundance: -; CDR3nt: TGTGCCAGTAGTATAGGGGCCAGGGGAACCGGGGAGCTGTTTTTT; CDR3aa: CASSIGARGTGELFF
d_gene: -; j_gene: TRBJ2-7; v_gene: TRBV4-3; abundance: -; CDR3nt: TGCGCCAGCAGCCAAGGGCAGGACTCCTACGAGCAGTACTTC; CDR3aa: CASSQGQDSYEQYF
d_gene: TRBD2; j_gene: TRBJ2-1; v_gene: TRBV28; abundance: -; CDR3nt: TGTGCCAGCAGTTCCGGGGTGGAGGGGCGGGAGAAGTACAATGAGCAGTTCTTC; CDR3aa: CASSSGVEGREKYNEQFF
d_gene: -; j_gene: TRBJ2-7; v_gene: TRBV3-1/TRBV3-2; abundance: -; CDR3nt: TGTGCCAGCAGCCAAGAGAGGGGCCGGGGCTCCTACGAGCAGTACTTC; CDR3aa: CASSQERGRGSYEQYF
d_gene: -; j_gene: TRBJ2-1; v_gene: TRBV29-1; abundance: -; CDR3nt: TGCAGCGTACTGACAGGGAGGGATGAGCAGTTCTTC; CDR3aa: CSVLTGRDEQFF
d_gene: TRBD1; j_gene: TRBJ2-1; v_gene: TRBV10-1; abundance: -; CDR3nt: TGCGCCAGCAGCGAAACAGGGGTCAATACATACAATGAGCAGTTCTTC; CDR3aa: CASSETGVNTYNEQFF
d_gene: TRBD2; j_gene: TRBJ2-7; v_gene: TRBV28; abundance: -; CDR3nt: TGTGCCAGCAGTTTCAGCGGGAGCTTCTACGAGCAGTACTTC; CDR3aa: CASSFSGSFYEQYF
d_gene: -; j_gene: TRBJ2-1; v_gene: TRBV24-1; abundance: once; CDR3nt: TGTGCCACCAGTGACGTAGGGCCCGACAATGAGCAGTTCTTC; CDR3aa: CATSDVGPDNEQFF
d_gene: TRBD1; j_gene: TRBJ1-4; v_gene: TRBV28; abundance: -; CDR3nt: TGTGCCAGCAGAACCTCGACAGGGGGCGGAGAAAAACTGTTTTTT; CDR3aa: CASRTSTGGGEKLFF
d_gene: -; j_gene: TRBJ1-2; v_gene: TRBV5-4; abundance: -; CDR3nt: TGTGCCAGCACCCATCGGGGGGCTCCCATCTATGGCTACACCTTC; CDR3aa: CASTHRGAPIYGYTF
d_gene: -; j_gene: TRBJ2-2; v_gene: TRBV24-1; abundance: -; CDR3nt: TGTGCCCCACAACCGCCCGGGGGTTCTGGCGGGGAGCTGTTTTTT; CDR3aa: CAPQPPGGSGGELFF
d_gene: TRBD1; j_gene: TRBJ2-7; v_gene: TRBV18; abundance: -; CDR3nt: TGTGCCAGCTCATCAGGACAGGGCCCGTACGAGCAGTACTTC; CDR3aa: CASSSGQGPYEQYF
d_gene: -; j_gene: TRBJ1-5; v_gene: TRBV30; abundance: -; CDR3nt: TGTGCCTGGAGTAAGGGAGGGCCCAGCAATCAGCCCCAGCATTTT; CDR3aa: CAWSKGGPSNQPQHF
d_gene: -; j_gene: TRBJ1-4; v_gene: TRBV7-8; abundance: few; CDR3nt: TGTGCCAGCAGCTTAGATGGGGGCTATGCAACTAATGAAAAACTGTTTTTT; CDR3aa: CASSLDGGYATNEKLFF
d_gene: TRBD2; j_gene: TRBJ2-1; v_gene: TRBV28; abundance: -; CDR3nt: TGTGCCAGCAGGAACCTAGCGGCAACTGACAATGAGCAGTTCTTC; CDR3aa: CASRNLAATDNEQFF
d_gene: TRBD1; j_gene: TRBJ1-5; v_gene: TRBV27; abundance: -; CDR3nt: TGTGCCAGCCGTGGACAGGGGGCTTATCAGCCCCAGCATTTT; CDR3aa: CASRGQGAYQPQHF
d_gene: TRBD1; j_gene: TRBJ2-1; v_gene: TRBV9; abundance: -; CDR3nt: TGTGCCAGCAGCCCCTCGGGGACAGGGATCAATGAGCAGTTCTTC; CDR3aa: CASSPSGTGINEQFF
d_gene: TRBD2; j_gene: TRBJ2-1; v_gene: TRBV30; abundance: once; CDR3nt: TGTGCCTGGAATGGCGGGAGGGACCACAATGAGCAGTTCTTC; CDR3aa: CAWNGGRDHNEQFF
d_gene: TRBD1; j_gene: TRBJ1-2; v_gene: TRBV15; abundance: -; CDR3nt: TGTGCCACCAGCAGAGACCACAGGGGGAGCGATTATGGCTACACCTTC; CDR3aa: CATSRDHRGSDYGYTF
d_gene: TRBD1; j_gene: TRBJ1-1; v_gene: TRBV5-6; abundance: -; CDR3nt: TGTGCCAGCAGCTTGGGGACAGGGTATGCTGAAGCTTTCTTT; CDR3aa: CASSLGTGYAEAFF
d_gene: TRBD2; j_gene: TRBJ2-7; v_gene: TRBV18; abundance: -; CDR3nt: TGTGCCAGCTCACCGGGACTAGCCGACGAGCAGTACTTC; CDR3aa: CASSPGLADEQYF
d_gene: -; j_gene: TRBJ1-1; v_gene: TRBV3-1/TRBV3-2; abundance: -; CDR3nt: TGTGCCAGCAGCCAATCCAGGGTGAACACTGAAGCTTTCTTT; CDR3aa: CASSQSRVNTEAFF
d_gene: -; j_gene: TRBJ2-2; v_gene: TRBV9; abundance: -; CDR3nt: TGTGCCAGCACCTCAAGCGTTCCGAACACCGGGGAGCTGTTTTTT; CDR3aa: CASTSSVPNTGELFF
d_gene: TRBD1; j_gene: TRBJ1-2; v_gene: TRBV3-1/TRBV3-2; abundance: -; CDR3nt: TGTGCCAGCAGCCAAGATCCCGGGACAGGGAAACCTTGGGCTATTGGCTACACCTTC; CDR3aa: CASSQDPGTGKPWAIGYTF
d_gene: TRBD1; j_gene: TRBJ2-2; v_gene: TRBV4-1; abundance: once; CDR3nt: TGCGCCAGCAGCCAAGGACAGGGTTTCGTTCCCACCGGGGAGCTGTTTTTT; CDR3aa: CASSQGQGFVPTGELFF
d_gene: -; j_gene: TRBJ1-2; v_gene: TRBV30; abundance: once; CDR3nt: TGTGCGTGGGGTATTCGGCGGGAGGGCTACACCTTC; CDR3aa: CAWGIRREGYTF